This T cell receptor (beta chain) was captured by sequencing in a study of blood T cell repertoires in COVID-19 (dated by TCRdb to 2018 to 2020). Background for the entire study: Samples covering the acute and convalescent phases of COVID-19 were provided by collaborators in the United States, Italy and Spain. The prospective study material was composed of cDNA or gDNA derived from T cells, B-cell-depleted T cells, or PBMCs. Deeply sampled blood TCRbeta repertoires from subjects exposed to, actively infected with, or recovered from COVID-19 were included in the dataset. The repertoires were made available in a free public database intended to serve as a resource for research on the immune response to SARS-CoV-2. The samples were drawn from two sources: the first 160 participants of the ongoing ImmuneRACE study, and fewer than 1,500 subjects contributed by 6 global collaborators. The sample metadata nearly always contained a de-identified subject ID, COVID-19 status, age in years and sex. HLA class I and class II types, where available, came from metadata supplied by the sample provider rather than from assay-based typing.

This clone was seen just once. What antigen it recognizes has not been identified. No base quality information exists; no much larger clone differs at one position. The germline V gene (reference sequence) gives CDR1 as LNHDA and CDR2 as SQIVND. After removal of 10 bases from V and 4 bases from J, the junction retains 14 bases not matched to a gene. From cysteine to phenylalanine, the CDR3 is 16 amino acids long. Only the CDR3 region is kept as DNA, spanning 48 bases read in frame from base 1. Whole blood was collected in K2EDTA tubes by collaborating institutions according to the institutions' own protocols. For TCRbeta analysis, collaborators shipped samples in one of three forms: frozen whole blood, isolated PBMCs, or DNA extracted from either of those sample types. TCRbeta CDR3 regions were amplified from genomic DNA using the immunoSEQ Assay, a bias-controlled multiplex PCR. Under the source paper's analysis protocol: Within the assay, amplification of reference gene primers was used to estimate how many nucleated cells each sample contained. To quantify the absolute abundance of each unique TCRbeta CDR3 rearrangement, sequence reads were collapsed and filtered. For each sample, productive Simpson clonality was calculated by taking the square root of Simpson's diversity index across productive rearrangements. As stored in TCRdb, this immuneACCESS dataset retains in-frame rearrangements with V and J assigned. A fraction of the clones does not appear; measured against another copy, unresolved V genes explain less than half of the discrepancy, and the remainder lacks a known reason. That table is the source of V, J and clone size, and D and trimming were worked out from the DNA. The sample contains about 140,000 clones, more than 80% of them found a single time. Together, the top ten hold 8% to 10% of the sample.

What the research found in general, with its limitations: The quantity of clinical and demographic metadata differed by source and by participant and was supplied without curation.

In this chain, TRBV19 is recombined with TRBJ2-3, with 10 middle bases fitting TRBD2. The source is a woman over 75 in a cohort sampled during active or convalescent COVID-19. Material for sequencing was peripheral blood. The CDR3 protein: CAIPSLAGAEADTQYF. The DNA sequence is as follows: TGTGCCATCCCCTCCCTAGCGGGGGCCGAGGCAGATACGCAGTATTTT. Outside the CDR3, residues come from the reference TRBV19 and TRBJ2-3 proteins, so the full variable domain is: DGGITQSPKYLFRKEGQNVTLSCEQNLNHDAMYWYRQDPGQGLRLIYYSQIVNDFQKGDIAEGYSVSREKKESFPLTVTSAQKNPTAFYLCAIPSLAGAEADTQYFGPGTRLTVL.